The entry below describes one TCR beta chain. Looked up from germline, CDR1 is KGHSH and CDR2 is LQKENI. V dropped 5 bases and J dropped 5 bases, with 13 bases sitting between them. The CDR3 is made up of 14 amino acids. The sample belongs to a study of blood T cell repertoires in COVID-19. Profiled with immunoSEQ multiplex PCR; TCRdb holds only in-frame clones, not every one. The table lists more than 400,000 clones, over 75% of them singletons. The rearrangement links TRBV18 to TRBJ1-5; D is possibly TRBD1 (6 bases). The clonotype was recovered from a human donor in a cohort sampled during active COVID-19. Sequencing used peripheral blood. The CDR3: CASSDKNRDQPQHF. The CDR3 bases are TGTGCCAGCTCAGACAAGAACAGGGATCAGCCCCAGCATTTT. Variable domain in full (rest from reference TRBV18 and TRBJ1-5): NAGVMQNPRHLVRRRGQEARLRCSPMKGHSHVYWYRQLPEEGLKFMVYLQKENIIDESGMPKERFSAEFPKEGPSILRIQQVVRGDSAAYFCASSDKNRDQPQHFGDGTRLSIL.